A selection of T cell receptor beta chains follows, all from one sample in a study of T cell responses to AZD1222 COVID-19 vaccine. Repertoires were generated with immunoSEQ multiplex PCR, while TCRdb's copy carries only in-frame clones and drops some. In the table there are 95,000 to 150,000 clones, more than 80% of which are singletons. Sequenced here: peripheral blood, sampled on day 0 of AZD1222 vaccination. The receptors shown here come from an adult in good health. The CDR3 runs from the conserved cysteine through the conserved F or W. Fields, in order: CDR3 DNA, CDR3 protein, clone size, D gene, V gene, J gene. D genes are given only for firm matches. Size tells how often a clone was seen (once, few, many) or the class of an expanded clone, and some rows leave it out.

DNA: TGTGCCAGCATTAACAGGGGTCACAACACCATATATTTT
CDR3: CASINRGHNTIYF
size: -
D: TRBD1
V: TRBV6-5
J: TRBJ1-3

DNA: TGTGCCAGCAGCTTAGGTCAGGGAAATCAGCCCCAGCATTTT
CDR3: CASSLGQGNQPQHF
size: -
D: -
V: TRBV7-9
J: TRBJ1-5

DNA: TGTGCCAGCAGTCCTCTCATCAACAATCAGCCCCAGCATTTT
CDR3: CASSPLINNQPQHF
size: -
D: -
V: TRBV6-5
J: TRBJ1-5

DNA: TGTGCCAGCAGCTTAGCCACCTCCGGGTATTCACCCCTCCACTTT
CDR3: CASSLATSGYSPLHF
size: -
D: -
V: TRBV7-2
J: TRBJ1-6

DNA: TGTGCCTTCAGGGCTGGGGGCTACACCTTC
CDR3: CAFRAGGYTF
size: -
D: -
V: TRBV30
J: TRBJ1-2

DNA: TGTGCCAGTAGCCTTGATCCGGGGACGTCCTACAATGAGCAGTTCTTC
CDR3: CASSLDPGTSYNEQFF
size: -
D: -
V: TRBV19
J: TRBJ2-1

DNA: TGTGCCAGCAGCATCCGGGACAGCCCCTACGAGCAGTACTTC
CDR3: CASSIRDSPYEQYF
size: once
D: TRBD1
V: TRBV7-9
J: TRBJ2-7

DNA: TGCGCCAGCAGCCCCGTGGGGAGGTCGGAGTCCTACGAGCAGTACTTC
CDR3: CASSPVGRSESYEQYF
size: -
D: -
V: TRBV5-1
J: TRBJ2-7

DNA: TGTGCCAGCTCACCGACTAGCGGGAGTTTCAATGAGCAGTTCTTC
CDR3: CASSPTSGSFNEQFF
size: -
D: TRBD2
V: TRBV18
J: TRBJ2-1

DNA: TGTGCCAGTAGTATGGGTCAGAAAAACATTCAGTACTTC
CDR3: CASSMGQKNIQYF
size: -
D: -
V: TRBV19
J: TRBJ2-4

DNA: TGTGCCAGCAGTTCCCATGCGGATTCACCCCTCCACTTT
CDR3: CASSSHADSPLHF
size: -
D: -
V: TRBV27
J: TRBJ1-6

DNA: TGTGCCAGCAGCCCAGACAGTAACACTGAAGCTTTCTTT
CDR3: CASSPDSNTEAFF
size: -
D: -
V: TRBV5-4
J: TRBJ1-1

DNA: TGTGCCAGCAGGACCCTTTATCGCACCGGGGAGCTGTTTTTT
CDR3: CASRTLYRTGELFF
size: -
D: -
V: TRBV13
J: TRBJ2-2

DNA: TGTGCCAGTAGTAATAGGGGAACCTACGAGCAGTACTTC
CDR3: CASSNRGTYEQYF
size: few
D: -
V: TRBV19
J: TRBJ2-7

DNA: TGTGCCAGCAGTTTTTGGAGGGGGTCGGGACAGGCGACCTACGAGCAGTACTTC
CDR3: CASSFWRGSGQATYEQYF
size: -
D: TRBD1
V: TRBV27
J: TRBJ2-7

DNA: TGTGCCAGCAGCTTAGGTCAGGGGGTCCAAGAGACCCAGTACTTC
CDR3: CASSLGQGVQETQYF
size: -
D: TRBD1
V: TRBV7-2
J: TRBJ2-5

DNA: TGTGCCAGCAGCCAAGGGGCAGGGGGTAACACCATATATTTT
CDR3: CASSQGAGGNTIYF
size: -
D: TRBD1
V: TRBV3-1/TRBV3-2
J: TRBJ1-3

DNA: TGTGCCAGCAGCCTAGGGCGCAATTCACCCCTCCACTTT
CDR3: CASSLGRNSPLHF
size: -
D: -
V: TRBV6-5
J: TRBJ1-6

DNA: TGTGCCAGTAGTACTCCTCCCGCTGGGGCCGAGAGGCAGTTCTTC
CDR3: CASSTPPAGAERQFF
size: -
D: -
V: TRBV19
J: TRBJ2-1

DNA: TGTGCCAGCAGCTTTGTCACTGGCGGGGGCTATGGCTACACCTTC
CDR3: CASSFVTGGGYGYTF
size: -
D: -
V: TRBV7-2
J: TRBJ1-2

DNA: TGTGCCAGCAGGTTGGCGACGTTGTGGACTAGCGGAAACGGGGAGCTGTTTTTT
CDR3: CASRLATLWTSGNGELFF
size: few
D: TRBD2
V: TRBV7-3
J: TRBJ2-2

DNA: TGTGCCAGCAGCTTAGCGCGCAGGGGGGATGAGCAGTTCTTC
CDR3: CASSLARRGDEQFF
size: -
D: -
V: TRBV7-9
J: TRBJ2-1

DNA: TGTGCCAGCAACTCAGGGGTCCGGCAGAACACTGAAGCTTTCTTT
CDR3: CASNSGVRQNTEAFF
size: once
D: -
V: TRBV6-5
J: TRBJ1-1

DNA: TGTGCCAGCAGCTTGGCCGAGGGCAGTTGGGGAACTGGCTACACCTTC
CDR3: CASSLAEGSWGTGYTF
size: -
D: -
V: TRBV11-2
J: TRBJ1-2

DNA: TGTGCCAGCAGCATGGGACTAGCGGGGGAAGAGACCCAGTACTTC
CDR3: CASSMGLAGEETQYF
size: -
D: TRBD2
V: TRBV7-3
J: TRBJ2-5

DNA: TGTGCCACCAGCAGACCACCACAGGGCTCTGGGGCCAACGTCCTGACTTTC
CDR3: CATSRPPQGSGANVLTF
size: -
D: -
V: TRBV15
J: TRBJ2-6

DNA: TGTGCCAGCAGTTACAGGTCAGGTGAAGCTTTCTTT
CDR3: CASSYRSGEAFF
size: -
D: -
V: TRBV28
J: TRBJ1-1

DNA: TGTGCCATTGTATCCCCTAGCGGGAGTGAGTTCTTC
CDR3: CAIVSPSGSEFF
size: once
D: TRBD2
V: TRBV7-6
J: TRBJ2-1

DNA: TGTGCCAGCAGCCGGACACTGAGCAATCAGCCCCAGCATTTT
CDR3: CASSRTLSNQPQHF
size: -
D: -
V: TRBV28
J: TRBJ1-5

DNA: TGTGCCAGCAGCTTGGCTAGCGGTAGCACAGATACGCAGTATTTT
CDR3: CASSLASGSTDTQYF
size: -
D: TRBD2
V: TRBV7-9
J: TRBJ2-3

DNA: TGTGCCACTAACCGGGACTCGGCTTACAATGAGCAGTTCTTC
CDR3: CATNRDSAYNEQFF
size: few
D: -
V: TRBV19
J: TRBJ2-1

DNA: TGTGCCAGCAGCTTAGCCCGATTGACTAACTATGGCTACACCTTC
CDR3: CASSLARLTNYGYTF
size: -
D: -
V: TRBV13
J: TRBJ1-2

DNA: TGTGCCAGCCGATCTTACGTAACAGGGAACTATGGCTACACCTTC
CDR3: CASRSYVTGNYGYTF
size: -
D: -
V: TRBV4-2
J: TRBJ1-2

DNA: TGTGCCAGCAGCCGAGGACTCACCGGGGAGCTGTTTTTT
CDR3: CASSRGLTGELFF
size: -
D: -
V: TRBV3-1/TRBV3-2
J: TRBJ2-2

DNA: TGTGCCAGCAGCCAGACCTCTAAGACCACAGGCTATGGCTACACCTTC
CDR3: CASSQTSKTTGYGYTF
size: -
D: -
V: TRBV3-1/TRBV3-2
J: TRBJ1-2

DNA: TGTGCCTGGAGTAGTGGCGAAAAACTGTTTTTT
CDR3: CAWSSGEKLFF
size: -
D: -
V: TRBV30
J: TRBJ1-4

DNA: TGTCTCACGGGGGGACAGGTCTACAATGAGCAGTTCTTC
CDR3: CLTGGQVYNEQFF
size: -
D: -
V: TRBV28
J: TRBJ2-1

DNA: TGCGCCAGCAGCTTGGGACGGGAGAACTATGGCTACACCTTC
CDR3: CASSLGRENYGYTF
size: -
D: -
V: TRBV5-1
J: TRBJ1-2

DNA: TGTGCCAGCAGCCCATCCCTCGGGGGGCACTACGAGCAGTACTTC
CDR3: CASSPSLGGHYEQYF
size: -
D: -
V: TRBV11-2
J: TRBJ2-7

DNA: TGCAGTGCCTTCTCCGGCGAGACCCAGTACTTC
CDR3: CSAFSGETQYF
size: -
D: -
V: TRBV20-1
J: TRBJ2-5

DNA: TGTGCCAGCAGTTTGCTTGGACCAGGGGCCGGAGGCAATCAGCCCCAGCATTTT
CDR3: CASSLLGPGAGGNQPQHF
size: -
D: -
V: TRBV28
J: TRBJ1-5

DNA: TGTGCCAGCAGGTTCGGACAACTAAGCTCACCCCTCCACTTT
CDR3: CASRFGQLSSPLHF
size: -
D: -
V: TRBV6-5
J: TRBJ1-6

DNA: TGTGCCAGCAGCTTTGGCAGCTTATATGGCTACACCTTC
CDR3: CASSFGSLYGYTF
size: -
D: -
V: TRBV11-2
J: TRBJ1-2